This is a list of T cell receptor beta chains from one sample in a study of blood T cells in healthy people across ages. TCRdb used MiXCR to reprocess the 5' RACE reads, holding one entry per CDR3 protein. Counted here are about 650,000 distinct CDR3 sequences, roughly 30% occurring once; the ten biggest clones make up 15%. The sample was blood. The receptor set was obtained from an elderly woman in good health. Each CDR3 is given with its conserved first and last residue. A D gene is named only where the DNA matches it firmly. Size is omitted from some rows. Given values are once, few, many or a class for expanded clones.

cdr3_aa: CASSLRSSGNEQFF
cdr3_nt: TGTGCCAGCAGCCTAAGGTCTAGCGGCAATGAGCAGTTCTTC
cdr3_length: 14
d_call: TRBD2
j_call: TRBJ2-1
clone_size: many
v_call: TRBV3-1

cdr3_aa: CASRSLSYEQYF
cdr3_nt: TGTGCCAGCAGATCACTATCCTACGAGCAGTACTTC
cdr3_length: 12
d_call: -
j_call: TRBJ2-7
clone_size: many
v_call: TRBV6-5

cdr3_aa: CAWRRKGTTGRSPLHF
cdr3_nt: TGTGCCTGGAGAAGAAAGGGCACTACGGGGAGGTCACCCCTCCACTTT
cdr3_length: 16
d_call: -
j_call: TRBJ1-6
clone_size: -
v_call: TRBV30

cdr3_aa: CAWEKDLTYNEQFF
cdr3_nt: TGTGCCTGGGAAAAGGACCTAACTTACAATGAGCAGTTCTTC
cdr3_length: 14
d_call: -
j_call: TRBJ2-1
clone_size: many
v_call: TRBV30

cdr3_aa: CASSQVSGQGHYTF
cdr3_nt: TGTGCCAGCAGCCAAGTGTCTGGACAGGGACACTACACCTTC
cdr3_length: 14
d_call: TRBD1
j_call: TRBJ1-2
clone_size: many
v_call: TRBV3-1

cdr3_aa: CASTPGGGYTF
cdr3_nt: TGTGCCAGCACCCCGGGGGGTGGCTACACCTTC
cdr3_length: 11
d_call: -
j_call: TRBJ1-2
clone_size: many
v_call: TRBV12-3/TRBV12-4

cdr3_aa: CASSPPEYGSSYNEQFF
cdr3_nt: TGTGCCAGCAGTCCCCCCGAGTACGGGAGCTCCTACAATGAGCAGTTCTTC
cdr3_length: 17
d_call: -
j_call: TRBJ2-1
clone_size: -
v_call: TRBV7-2

cdr3_aa: CASSRIGRVRPDTQYF
cdr3_nt: TGTGCCAGCAGTCGCATAGGCAGGGTTCGTCCAGATACGCAGTATTTT
cdr3_length: 16
d_call: -
j_call: TRBJ2-3
clone_size: many
v_call: TRBV28

cdr3_aa: CSARDSKRGINYEQYF
cdr3_nt: TGCAGTGCTAGAGATTCTAAGCGGGGAATAAACTACGAGCAGTACTTC
cdr3_length: 16
d_call: TRBD2
j_call: TRBJ2-7
clone_size: -
v_call: TRBV20-1

cdr3_aa: CASSSQGGQSTDTQYF
cdr3_nt: TGTGCCAGCAGCTCCCAGGGGGGGCAGAGCACAGATACGCAGTATTTT
cdr3_length: 16
d_call: -
j_call: TRBJ2-3
clone_size: many
v_call: TRBV9

cdr3_aa: CASEDGTSYEQYF
cdr3_nt: TGTGCCAGTGAGGACGGAACCTCCTACGAGCAGTACTTC
cdr3_length: 13
d_call: -
j_call: TRBJ2-7
clone_size: many
v_call: TRBV19

cdr3_aa: CASSAVRGGTGRLNEQFF
cdr3_nt: TGTGCCAGCAGCGCGGTGCGGGGAGGGACAGGGAGGTTGAATGAGCAGTTCTTC
cdr3_length: 18
d_call: TRBD1
j_call: TRBJ2-1
clone_size: many
v_call: TRBV5-6

cdr3_aa: CASRYQRWTSGSEQYF
cdr3_nt: TGTGCCAGCAGGTACCAGCGGTGGACTAGCGGGAGCGAGCAGTACTTC
cdr3_length: 16
d_call: TRBD2
j_call: TRBJ2-7
clone_size: -
v_call: TRBV6-5

cdr3_aa: CASSGTGPDNYNEQFF
cdr3_nt: TGTGCCAGCAGTGGTACAGGGCCCGACAATTACAATGAGCAGTTCTTC
cdr3_length: 16
d_call: -
j_call: TRBJ2-1
clone_size: many
v_call: TRBV27

cdr3_aa: CASSSGQVGQPQHF
cdr3_nt: TGTGCCAGCAGCTCGGGACAGGTTGGACAGCCCCAGCATTTT
cdr3_length: 14
d_call: TRBD1
j_call: TRBJ1-5
clone_size: few
v_call: TRBV7-9

cdr3_aa: CAWIRSGGETQYF
cdr3_nt: TGTGCCTGGATCCGTAGCGGGGGCGAGACCCAGTACTTC
cdr3_length: 13
d_call: TRBD2
j_call: TRBJ2-5
clone_size: few
v_call: TRBV30

cdr3_aa: CASSHRNDWTENTEAFF
cdr3_nt: TGTGCCAGCAGCCACAGAAATGATTGGACCGAGAACACTGAAGCTTTCTTT
cdr3_length: 17
d_call: -
j_call: TRBJ1-1
clone_size: few
v_call: TRBV3-1

cdr3_aa: CSANQGASPGANVLTF
cdr3_nt: TGCAGTGCTAACCAGGGGGCCTCGCCCGGGGCCAACGTCCTGACTTTC
cdr3_length: 16
d_call: TRBD1
j_call: TRBJ2-6
clone_size: many
v_call: TRBV20-1

cdr3_aa: CASSPGTKFYGYTF
cdr3_nt: TGTGCCAGCAGTCCGGGGACGAAGTTCTATGGCTACACCTTC
cdr3_length: 14
d_call: -
j_call: TRBJ1-2
clone_size: -
v_call: TRBV6-5

cdr3_aa: CASSAAYGYTF
cdr3_nt: TGTGCCAGCAGTGCCGCGTATGGCTACACCTTC
cdr3_length: 11
d_call: -
j_call: TRBJ1-2
clone_size: many
v_call: TRBV28

cdr3_aa: CASSSRQGANVLTF
cdr3_nt: TGTGCCAGCAGCTCGAGACAGGGTGCCAACGTCCTGACTTTC
cdr3_length: 14
d_call: TRBD1
j_call: TRBJ2-6
clone_size: many
v_call: TRBV7-6

cdr3_aa: CASSLGLAGRSSYEQYF
cdr3_nt: TGTGCCAGCAGCTTAGGACTAGCGGGGAGGAGCTCCTACGAGCAGTACTTC
cdr3_length: 17
d_call: TRBD2
j_call: TRBJ2-7
clone_size: many
v_call: TRBV7-2

cdr3_aa: CASRIRGGTEAFF
cdr3_nt: TGTGCCAGCAGAATAAGAGGGGGCACTGAAGCTTTCTTT
cdr3_length: 13
d_call: -
j_call: TRBJ1-1
clone_size: -
v_call: TRBV27

cdr3_aa: CASSANKRAGELFF
cdr3_nt: TGTGCCAGCAGCGCGAATAAAAGGGCCGGGGAGCTGTTTTTT
cdr3_length: 14
d_call: -
j_call: TRBJ2-2
clone_size: -
v_call: TRBV9

cdr3_aa: CASSRAGRGGLETQYF
cdr3_nt: TGTGCCAGCAGCCGAGCGGGTCGGGGGGGCCTTGAGACCCAGTACTTC
cdr3_length: 16
d_call: TRBD2
j_call: TRBJ2-5
clone_size: many
v_call: TRBV7-8

cdr3_aa: CSHGQGGEQYF
cdr3_nt: TGCAGCCACGGACAGGGGGGCGAGCAGTACTTC
cdr3_length: 11
d_call: TRBD1
j_call: TRBJ2-7
clone_size: -
v_call: TRBV29-1

cdr3_aa: CASSIDQAHTF
cdr3_nt: TGTGCCAGCAGCATCGACCAGGCACACACCTTC
cdr3_length: 11
d_call: -
j_call: TRBJ1-2
clone_size: many
v_call: TRBV5-6

cdr3_aa: CASSSLGDLAGGSYNEQYF
cdr3_nt: TGTGCCAGCAGCTCATTAGGGGATCTTGCGGGGGGCTCCTACAATGAGCAGTACTTC
cdr3_length: 19
d_call: TRBD2
j_call: TRBJ2-7
clone_size: -
v_call: TRBV7-9

cdr3_aa: CASSLTSGGNNVQFF
cdr3_nt: TGCGCCAGCAGCCTCACTAGTGGGGGCAACAATGTGCAGTTCTTC
cdr3_length: 15
d_call: -
j_call: TRBJ2-1
clone_size: -
v_call: TRBV5-1

cdr3_aa: CASSSSGTGKTYEQYF
cdr3_nt: TGCGCCAGCAGCTCCTCCGGGACAGGGAAAACCTACGAGCAGTACTTC
cdr3_length: 16
d_call: TRBD1
j_call: TRBJ2-7
clone_size: many
v_call: TRBV5-1

cdr3_aa: CSARPPGSGHSYEQYF
cdr3_nt: TGCAGTGCTAGGCCACCAGGTAGCGGGCATTCCTACGAGCAGTACTTC
cdr3_length: 16
d_call: TRBD2
j_call: TRBJ2-7
clone_size: -
v_call: TRBV20-1

cdr3_aa: CATSEGGQGATDTQYF
cdr3_nt: TGTGCCACCAGTGAGGGCGGACAGGGGGCCACAGATACGCAGTATTTT
cdr3_length: 16
d_call: TRBD1
j_call: TRBJ2-3
clone_size: many
v_call: TRBV24-1

cdr3_aa: CASSAPNSGVAFF
cdr3_nt: TGTGCCAGCAGCGCTCCCAACTCAGGGGTGGCTTTCTTT
cdr3_length: 13
d_call: -
j_call: TRBJ1-1
clone_size: -
v_call: TRBV9